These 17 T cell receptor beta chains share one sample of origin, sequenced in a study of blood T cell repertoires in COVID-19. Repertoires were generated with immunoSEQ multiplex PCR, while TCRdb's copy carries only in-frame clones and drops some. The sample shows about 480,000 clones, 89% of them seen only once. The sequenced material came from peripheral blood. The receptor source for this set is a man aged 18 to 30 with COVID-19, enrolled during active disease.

The DNA of the CDR3 is TGCGCCAGCAGCCCTGACAGGCCGGGGGAGACCCAGTACTTC. It encodes CASSPDRPGETQYF. This chain links TRBV4-1 with TRBJ2-5; a possible D gene is TRBD1 (6 bases). Per germline, CDR1 MGHRA and CDR2 YSYEKL. The CDR3 runs to 14 residues. V lost 4 bases, J lost 5 bases, and 14 bases lay in between.

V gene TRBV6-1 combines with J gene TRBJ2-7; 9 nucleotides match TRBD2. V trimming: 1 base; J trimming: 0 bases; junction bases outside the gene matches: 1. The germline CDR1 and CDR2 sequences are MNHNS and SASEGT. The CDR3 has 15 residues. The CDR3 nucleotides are TGTGCCAGCAGTGAAGAAGCGGGAGGCTCCTACGAGCAGTACTTC. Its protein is CASSEEAGGSYEQYF.

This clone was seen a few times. The CDR3 nucleotides are TGTGCCAGTAGTTCACCAGGGGTCGGGAACACTGAAGCTTTCTTT. It specifies CASSSPGVGNTEAFF. The chain carries TRBV19 and TRBJ1-1, with D perhaps matching TRBD1 (6 bases). In germline, CDR1 is LNHDA, CDR2 SQIVND (reference sequence). V lost 5 bases and J lost 1, with 14 bases in between. There are 15 residues in the CDR3.

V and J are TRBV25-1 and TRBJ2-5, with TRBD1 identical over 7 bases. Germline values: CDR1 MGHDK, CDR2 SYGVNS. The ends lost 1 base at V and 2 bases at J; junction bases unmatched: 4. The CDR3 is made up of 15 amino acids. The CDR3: CASSESGQLQETQYF. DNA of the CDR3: TGTGCCAGCAGTGAATCGGGACAGTTACAAGAGACCCAGTACTTC.

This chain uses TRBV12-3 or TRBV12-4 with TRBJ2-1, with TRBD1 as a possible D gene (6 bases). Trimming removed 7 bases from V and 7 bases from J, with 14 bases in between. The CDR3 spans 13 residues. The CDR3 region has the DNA TGTGCCAGCAATAATGCAGGGGTGAATGAGCAGTTCTTC. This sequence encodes CASNNAGVNEQFF.

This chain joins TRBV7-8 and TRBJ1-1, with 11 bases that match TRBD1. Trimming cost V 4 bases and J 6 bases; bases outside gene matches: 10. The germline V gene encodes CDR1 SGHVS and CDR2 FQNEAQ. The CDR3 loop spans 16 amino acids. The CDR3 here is CASSSTRTGGLSEAFF. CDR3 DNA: TGTGCCAGCAGCTCAACACGGACAGGGGGCTTGTCTGAAGCTTTCTTT.

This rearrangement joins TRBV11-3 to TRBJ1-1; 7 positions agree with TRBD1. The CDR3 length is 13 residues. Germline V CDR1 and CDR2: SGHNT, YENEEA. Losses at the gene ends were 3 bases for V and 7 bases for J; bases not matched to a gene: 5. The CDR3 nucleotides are TGTGCCAGCAGCTTGGATGGACAGGTTGAAGCTTTCTTT. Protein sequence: CASSLDGQVEAFF.

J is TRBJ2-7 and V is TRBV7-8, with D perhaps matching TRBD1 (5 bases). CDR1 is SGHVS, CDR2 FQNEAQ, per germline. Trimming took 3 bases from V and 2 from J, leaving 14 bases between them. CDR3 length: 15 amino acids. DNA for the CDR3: TGTGCCAGCAGCTTCTCCCAGGGAATTCCCTACGAGCAGTACTTC. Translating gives CASSFSQGIPYEQYF.

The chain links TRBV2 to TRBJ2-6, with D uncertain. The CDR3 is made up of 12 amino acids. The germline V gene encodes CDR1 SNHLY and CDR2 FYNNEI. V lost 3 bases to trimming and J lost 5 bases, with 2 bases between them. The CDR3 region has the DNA TGTGCCAGCAGTGACTGGGCCAACGTCCTGACTTTC. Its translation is CASSDWANVLTF.

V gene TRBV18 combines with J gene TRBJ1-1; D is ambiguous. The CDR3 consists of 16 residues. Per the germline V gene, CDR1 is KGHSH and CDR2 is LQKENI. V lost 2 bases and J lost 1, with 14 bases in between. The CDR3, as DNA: TGTGCCAGCTCACCAACAGAGGGAGGCTCGAACACTGAAGCTTTCTTT. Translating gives CASSPTEGGSNTEAFF.

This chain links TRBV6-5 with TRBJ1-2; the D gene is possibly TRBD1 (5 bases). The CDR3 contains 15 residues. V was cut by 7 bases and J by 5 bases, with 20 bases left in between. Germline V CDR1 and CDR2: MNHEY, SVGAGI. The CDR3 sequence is CASTPLEGIEYGYTF. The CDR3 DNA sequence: TGTGCCAGCACCCCCTTGGAGGGGATCGAATATGGCTACACCTTC.

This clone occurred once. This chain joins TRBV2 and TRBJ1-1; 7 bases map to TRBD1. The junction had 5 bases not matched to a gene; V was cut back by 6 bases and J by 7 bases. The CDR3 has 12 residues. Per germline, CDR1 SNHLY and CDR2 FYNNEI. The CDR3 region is CASRRDSHEAFF. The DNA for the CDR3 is TGTGCCAGCAGGAGGGACAGCCATGAAGCTTTCTTT.

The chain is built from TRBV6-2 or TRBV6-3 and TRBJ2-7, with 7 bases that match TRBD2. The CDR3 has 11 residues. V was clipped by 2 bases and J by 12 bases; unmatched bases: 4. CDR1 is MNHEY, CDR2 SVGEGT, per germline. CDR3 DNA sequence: TGTGCCAGCAGTTACGGGCGGGAGTGGTACTTC. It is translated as CASSYGREWYF.

CDR3 coding DNA: TGTGCCAGCAGTTTGGGACTATACAATGAGCAGTTCTTC. This sequence encodes CASSLGLYNEQFF. V usage is TRBV27 and J usage is TRBJ2-1; 7 nucleotides match TRBD2. The CDR3 is made up of 13 amino acids. V trimming: 3 bases; J trimming: 4 bases; junction bases outside the gene matches: 0. Germline V gene lookup returns CDR1 MNHEY and CDR2 SMNVEV (reference sequence).

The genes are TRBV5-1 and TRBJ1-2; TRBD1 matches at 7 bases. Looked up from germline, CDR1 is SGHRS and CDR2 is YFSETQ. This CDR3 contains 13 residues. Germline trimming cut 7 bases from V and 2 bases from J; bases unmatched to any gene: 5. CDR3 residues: CASGSTGNYGYTF. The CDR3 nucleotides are TGCGCCAGCGGCTCGACAGGGAACTATGGCTACACCTTC.

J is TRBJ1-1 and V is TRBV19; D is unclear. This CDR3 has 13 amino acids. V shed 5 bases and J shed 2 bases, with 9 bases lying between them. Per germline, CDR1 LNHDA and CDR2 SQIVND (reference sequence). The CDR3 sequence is CASSLRLNTEAFF. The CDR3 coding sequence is TGTGCCAGTAGTCTTCGACTAAACACTGAAGCTTTCTTT. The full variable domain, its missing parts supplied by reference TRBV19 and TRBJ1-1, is DGGITQSPKYLFRKEGQNVTLSCEQNLNHDAMYWYRQDPGQGLRLIYYSQIVNDFQKGDIAEGYSVSREKKESFPLTVTSAQKNPTAFYLCASSLRLNTEAFFGQGTRLTVV.

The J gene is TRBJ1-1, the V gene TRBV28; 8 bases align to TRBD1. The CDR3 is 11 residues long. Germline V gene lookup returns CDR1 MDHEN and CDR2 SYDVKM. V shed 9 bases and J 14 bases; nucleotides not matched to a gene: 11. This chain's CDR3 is CASTPGQGSFF. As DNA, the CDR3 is TGTGCCAGTACCCCCGGACAGGGAAGCTTCTTT.